Following are 21 T cell receptor beta chains from one sample sequenced in a study of cytomegalovirus exposure and HLA in healthy donors. PCR involved 60 Vbeta and 13 Jbeta primers. Produced via immunoSEQ multiplex PCR; TCRdb's table is partial and in-frame only. The sample gives about 130,000 clones, more than 70% of which show up once; over 2.5% is in the top ten. Source material: PBMCs. The receptors shown here come from a middle-aged man in good health and CMV-seronegative.

The CDR3 loop reads CASSDGSTGPIGWKAYEQYF. CDR3 DNA sequence: TGCGCCAGCAGTGATGGATCGACAGGGCCTATAGGATGGAAGGCCTACGAGCAGTACTTC. The J gene is TRBJ2-7, the V gene TRBV10-1; 7 bases map to TRBD1. Germline V gives CDR1 WNHNN, CDR2 SYGVQD (reference sequence). The V gene end was trimmed by 3 bases and the J gene end by 2 bases; junction bases not matched to a gene: 22. This CDR3 contains 20 residues.

V gene TRBV6-4 combines with J gene TRBJ2-1; 13 bases line up with TRBD2. CDR1 is MRHNA, CDR2 SNTAGT, per germline. Unmatched junction bases numbered 9, after V lost 7 bases and J lost 9 bases. CDR3 length: 15 residues. The CDR3 is CASKPGTSGVGEQFF. DNA for the CDR3: TGTGCCAGCAAACCCGGGACTAGCGGGGTAGGTGAGCAGTTCTTC.

This clone was recorded a few times. V gene TRBV19 combines with J gene TRBJ2-1; 9 nucleotides agree with TRBD2. The germline V gene has CDR1 LNHDA and CDR2 SQIVND (reference sequence). V was clipped by 3 bases and J by 14 bases; unmatched bases: 14. The CDR3 has 15 residues. The chain's CDR3 is CASSMGVASGGRKFF. Here the CDR3 DNA reads TGTGCCAGTAGTATGGGGGTGGCGAGCGGGGGGAGGAAGTTCTTC.

The V and J genes are TRBV7-9 and TRBJ2-7, with TRBD1 matching over 8 bases. The J segment lost 6 bases and the V segment lost 4 bases, leaving 11 bases of the junction unmatched. The CDR3 is 15 residues long. Germline CDR1 reads SEHNR; CDR2 reads FQNEAQ (reference sequence). Here the CDR3 DNA reads TGTGCCAGCAGCTCCACGGGACAGGTCCATTTCGAGCAGTACTTC. Its translation is CASSSTGQVHFEQYF.

CDR3 nucleotides: TGCGCCAGCAGCCAGAACGGCGGGGTCACTGAAGCTTTCTTT. Its translation is CASSQNGGVTEAFF. The V and J genes are TRBV4-3 and TRBJ1-1; no firm D call. With 3 bases removed from V and 4 bases from J, the gap between germline ends came to 12 bases. The germline gives CDR1 LGHNA, CDR2 YSLEER. This CDR3 comprises 14 residues.

This chain links TRBV27 with TRBJ2-7; 10 positions agree with TRBD1. Trimming at V came to 5 bases and at J to 3 bases, leaving 4 bases not matched to a gene. The CDR3 consists of 14 residues. Per the germline V gene, CDR1 is MNHEY and CDR2 is SMNVEV (reference sequence). CDR3 bases: TGTGCCAGCAGTAGCCGGGACAGGGGCTACGAGCAGTACTTC. Its protein is CASSSRDRGYEQYF.

The chain recombines TRBV7-9 with TRBJ1-4; TRBD1 matches at 9 bases. The CDR3 contains 17 residues. Trimming removed 2 bases from V and 7 bases from J; junction bases left unmatched: 11. Germline CDR1 and CDR2: SEHNR and FQNEAQ (reference sequence). The CDR3 is CASSLTTGGVGSEKLFF. CDR3 DNA sequence: TGTGCCAGCAGCTTAACGACAGGGGGGGTCGGAAGTGAAAAACTGTTTTTT.

This clone was counted only a few times. The V call is TRBV6-5, the J call TRBJ1-2; no definite D call. CDR1 and CDR2 (germline): MNHEY, SVGAGI. Trimming left V 2 bases short and J 4 bases short, with 11 bases between. The CDR3 has 14 residues. CDR3 nucleotides: TGTGCCAGCAGTTACCGGGCAGCGGGCTATGGCTACACCTTC. It is translated as CASSYRAAGYGYTF.

This clone turned up a few times. V is TRBV5-1 and J is TRBJ2-1; 12 bases match TRBD1. The V gene's germline CDR1 is SGHRS and CDR2 YFSETQ. The CDR3 sequence is 14 residues long. V dropped 4 bases and J dropped 12; count of bases not matched to a gene: 8. The CDR3 spells CASSGGTGGSTQFF. CDR3 DNA sequence: TGCGCCAGCAGCGGCGGGACAGGGGGCTCTACGCAGTTCTTC.

This clone was seen a single time. CDR3 DNA: TGCGCCAGCAGCTTGGAACAGGGGTTCGAGCAGTACTTC. Its translation: CASSLEQGFEQYF. The chain carries TRBV5-1 and TRBJ2-7, with 7 bases identical to TRBD1. V shed 0 bases and J 6 bases; nucleotides not matched to a gene: 3. Germline V gene lookup returns CDR1 SGHRS and CDR2 YFSETQ. This CDR3 comprises 13 residues. Complete variable domain (other parts from reference TRBV5-1 and TRBJ2-7): KAGVTQTPRYLIKTRGQQVTLSCSPISGHRSVSWYQQTPGQGLQFLFEYFSETQRNKGNFPGRFSGRQFSNSRSEMNVSTLELGDSALYLCASSLEQGFEQYFGPGTRLTVT.

This chain links TRBV2 with TRBJ2-7, with 9 bases identical to TRBD1. The CDR3 sequence is 13 residues long. Unmatched junction bases numbered 6, after V lost 5 bases and J lost 7 bases. Germline V CDR1 and CDR2: SNHLY, FYNNEI. The CDR3 spells CASSRSQGAEQYF. CDR3 coding DNA: TGTGCCAGCAGTCGGTCACAGGGGGCGGAGCAGTACTTC. The entire variable domain, with the rest obtained from reference TRBV2 and TRBJ2-7, is as follows: EPEVTQTPSHQVTQMGQEVILRCVPISNHLYFYWYRQILGQKVEFLVSFYNNEISEKSEIFDDQFSVERPDGSNFTLKIRSTKLEDSAMYFCASSRSQGAEQYFGPGTRLTVT.

The rearrangement links TRBV7-2 to TRBJ2-3, with D unclear. The ends were cut back, 1 base at V and 6 bases at J, with 8 bases in the middle. This CDR3 is 13 amino acids long. The V gene's germline CDR1 is SGHTA and CDR2 FQGNSA. The CDR3 sequence: CASSLGGRDTQYF. The CDR3 nucleotides read TGTGCCAGCAGCTTAGGCGGTAGGGATACGCAGTATTTT.

The chain uses TRBV6-1 and TRBJ2-5, with TRBD2 identical over 9 bases. CDR3 length: 14 amino acids. Germline lookup yields CDR1 MNHNS and CDR2 SASEGT. V dropped 7 bases and J dropped 5; count of bases not matched to a gene: 8. The CDR3 sequence: CASTAGGIVETQYF. The CDR3 DNA reads TGTGCCAGCACCGCGGGAGGGATTGTCGAGACCCAGTACTTC.

J is TRBJ2-7 and V is TRBV4-1, with 10 nucleotides matching TRBD2. This CDR3 is built from 15 residues. Per the germline V gene, CDR1 is MGHRA and CDR2 is YSYEKL. Trimming took 0 bases from V and 6 from J; bases not matched to a gene: 5. The CDR3 reads CASSQDPLAGVEQYF. Here the CDR3 DNA reads TGCGCCAGCAGCCAAGATCCCCTAGCGGGAGTCGAGCAGTACTTC.

This clone was picked up a small number of times. V gene TRBV6-5 combines with J gene TRBJ1-1, with 8 bases fitting TRBD1. CDR1 and CDR2 (germline): MNHEY, SVGAGI. This CDR3 contains 14 residues. V trimming: 0 bases; J trimming: 7 bases; junction bases outside the gene matches: 4. The CDR3 loop reads CASSYSTGVVEAFF. Written as DNA, the CDR3 is TGTGCCAGCAGTTACTCGACAGGGGTAGTTGAAGCTTTCTTT.

The V call is TRBV4-3, the J call TRBJ2-1, with D unclear. This CDR3 is built from 16 residues. V shed 3 bases and J shed 4 bases, with 16 bases lying between them. The germline V gene encodes CDR1 LGHNA and CDR2 YSLEER. In DNA, the CDR3 is TGCGCCAGCAGCCAGGGCAATCGGCGCCTGTACAATGAGCAGTTCTTC. It translates to CASSQGNRRLYNEQFF.

This chain links TRBV29-1 with TRBJ2-2, with 10 bases identical to TRBD2. Per germline, CDR1 SQVTM and CDR2 ANQGSEA. Trimming cost V 7 bases and J 8 bases; bases outside gene matches: 7. The CDR3 has 13 amino acids. This chain's CDR3 is CSALLAGVGELFF. The CDR3 DNA is TGCAGCGCCCTTCTAGCGGGAGTGGGGGAGCTGTTTTTT.

There are a few counts of this clone. The J gene is TRBJ2-1, the V gene TRBV2; D is unresolved. The CDR3 contains 13 residues. Trimming left V 2 bases short and J 9 bases short, with 11 bases between. Per germline, CDR1 SNHLY and CDR2 FYNNEI. The CDR3: CASSELARGEQFF. For the CDR3, the DNA is TGTGCCAGCAGTGAATTGGCACGCGGTGAGCAGTTCTTC.

The chain recombines TRBV28 with TRBJ1-2; perhaps TRBD1 as D (5 bases). V was clipped by 3 bases and J by 4 bases, with 9 bases between them. This CDR3 comprises 13 residues. The germline V gene has CDR1 MDHEN and CDR2 SYDVKM. As DNA, the CDR3 is TGTGCCAGCAGTTTGGGTAGGGGCTATGGCTACACCTTC. It yields the protein CASSLGRGYGYTF.

The chain uses TRBV7-3 and TRBJ2-4, with 10 bases matching TRBD2. Germline loops: CDR1 SGHTA, CDR2 FQGTGA. J was trimmed by 7 bases and V by 6 bases; bases with no gene match: 9. CDR3 length: 15 amino acids. The CDR3 spells CASSYGLAEPNIQYF. Written as DNA, the CDR3 is TGTGCCAGCAGTTACGGACTAGCGGAGCCCAACATTCAGTACTTC.

Remarks on this clone: The junction departs from the called germline gene at one end, perhaps through a read error. The chain joins TRBV28 to TRBJ2-7; no definite D call. The CDR3 spans 15 residues. Germline V lookup: CDR1 MDHEN, CDR2 SYDVKM. CDR3 nucleotides: TGTGCCAGCAGCACCGACACCCGAATCCCCTACGAGCAGCACTTC. Its translation is CASSTDTRIPYEQHF. The variable domain in full, with the rest retrieved from reference TRBV28 and TRBJ2-7, is DVKVTQSSRYLVKRTGEKVFLECVQDMDHENMFWYRQDPGLGLRLIYFSYDVKMKEKGDIPEGYSVSREKKERFSLILESASTNQTSMYLCASSTDTRIPYEQHFGPGTRLTVT.